Each of the 11 T cell receptor beta chains below was sequenced from the same sample in a study of T cell responses to AZD1222 COVID-19 vaccine. Only in-frame clones appear in the TCRdb table, and some are missing; sequencing was by immunoSEQ multiplex PCR. This table has tens of thousands of clones, 88% appearing once. Sequencing was performed on peripheral blood, taken 28 days after the second AZD1222 dose. The receptors were sampled from an adult who received the AZD1222 COVID-19 vaccine.

The chain employs TRBV3-1 (or the pseudogene TRBV3-2) and TRBJ2-7, with 10 bases aligning to TRBD2. CDR3 length: 15 residues. CDR1 and CDR2 from the germline V gene are LGHDT and YNNKEL (reference sequence). Trimming at V came to 3 bases and at J to 7 bases, leaving 9 bases not matched to a gene. CDR3 DNA sequence: TGTGCCAGCAGCCACCCGGGACTAGCGTCATGGGAGCAGTACTTC. This translates into CASSHPGLASWEQYF.

The V gene is TRBV7-2, the J gene TRBJ2-1, with TRBD2 identical over 11 bases. Germline CDR1 is SGHTA and CDR2 is FQGNSA. After removal of 3 bases from V and 10 bases from J, the junction contained 8 bases not matched to a gene. The CDR3 loop spans 15 amino acids. The CDR3 is CASSFTTGTSGEQFF. The CDR3 nucleotides read TGTGCCAGCAGCTTCACTACCGGGACTAGCGGCGAGCAGTTCTTC.

This chain uses TRBV7-8 with TRBJ1-5; 8 bases match TRBD1. V shed 4 bases, J shed 0 bases, and the junction held 8 bases outside the gene matches. Germline V gene sequence: CDR1 SGHVS, CDR2 FQNEAQ. CDR3 length: 17 amino acids. CDR3 coding DNA: TGTGCCAGCAGCTCTACCTTTACAGGGGGTAGCAATCAGCCCCAGCATTTT. Protein sequence: CASSSTFTGGSNQPQHF.

The chain links TRBV28 to TRBJ1-1, with D possibly matching TRBD1 (5 bases). Trimming took off 4 bases at V and 11 bases at J, with 14 bases between the two ends. The V gene's germline CDR1 is MDHEN and CDR2 SYDVKM. The CDR3 totals 12 residues. The DNA for the CDR3 is TGTGCCAGCAGTTCCCAGGGAGTATCGGCTTTCTTT. This translates into CASSSQGVSAFF.

The rearrangement uses TRBV14 and TRBJ2-7, with D unresolved. CDR1 is SGHDN and CDR2 is FVKESK in the germline V gene. The CDR3 spans 14 residues. Trimming cost V 0 bases and J 2 bases, with 8 bases left between them. The CDR3 coding sequence is TGTGCCAGCAGCCAAGATTTAAGGGCCTACGAGCAGTACTTC. Its protein is CASSQDLRAYEQYF.

This sequence joins TRBV6-6 and TRBJ2-2; 7 bases fit TRBD2. There are 19 residues in the CDR3. The germline CDR1 and CDR2 sequences are MNHNY and SVGAGI (reference sequence). The ends lost 6 bases at V and 0 bases at J; junction bases unmatched: 16. The CDR3 protein is CASSSQGEVAGSNTGELFF. The CDR3 DNA is TGTGCCAGCAGCTCTCAAGGGGAGGTAGCGGGCTCGAACACCGGGGAGCTGTTTTTT.

The V gene is TRBV5-1, the J gene TRBJ2-7, with a possible D match to TRBD2 (5 bases). There are 16 residues in the CDR3. V shed 4 bases and J shed 0 bases, with 17 bases lying between them. Germline assignment: CDR1 SGHRS and CDR2 YFSETQ. The CDR3 nucleotides read TGCGCCAGCAGCGCCCCAGGAGGCCCTCGCTCCTACGAGCAGTACTTC. This gives the protein CASSAPGGPRSYEQYF.

The chain links TRBV27 to TRBJ1-6; 9 bases match TRBD1. V lost 5 bases, J lost 8 bases, and 4 bases stayed unmatched. Germline assignment: CDR1 MNHEY and CDR2 SMNVEV (reference sequence). The CDR3 runs 14 residues. The CDR3 nucleotides read TGTGCCAGCAGTCACACAGGGGGCGATTCACCCCTCCACTTT. The encoded protein is CASSHTGGDSPLHF.

The rearrangement uses TRBV7-8 and TRBJ1-4; D is unclear. Trimming took 1 base from V and 6 from J, leaving 0 bases between them. This CDR3 is 11 amino acids long. The V gene's germline CDR1 is SGHVS and CDR2 FQNEAQ. CDR3 protein: CASSLDEKLFF. In DNA form, the CDR3 reads TGTGCCAGCAGCTTAGATGAAAAACTGTTTTTT.

The gene calls are TRBV7-6 and TRBJ2-3; D uncertain. This CDR3 contains 14 residues. The V gene lost 5 bases and the J gene lost 2 bases, with 11 bases spanning the gap. Germline CDR1 and CDR2: SGHVS and FNYEAQ. CDR3 nucleotides: TGTGCCAGCAGCCCCGGGCAGTTCACAGATACGCAGTATTTT. Its translation is CASSPGQFTDTQYF.

The gene calls are TRBV19 and TRBJ2-7; the D gene is possibly TRBD1 (6 bases). Trimming pared 7 bases from V and 0 bases from J, leaving 10 bases between. CDR1 is LNHDA, CDR2 SQIVND, per germline (reference sequence). The CDR3 spans 13 residues. CDR3 coding DNA: TGTGCCAGTATGGCGGACAGCTCCTACGAGCAGTACTTC. This translates into CASMADSSYEQYF.